This record concerns one T cell receptor beta chain sequence. This receptor's antigen is unknown. No much larger clone exists at a distance of one base, and base qualities are not known. The sample is drawn from a study of OX40 agonist ivuxolimab in advanced cancers. With respect to the entire study: Ivuxolimab was a fully human IgG2 agonistic monoclonal antibody targeting the costimulatory receptor OX40 (CD134). Of the roughly 52 patients in dose escalation, around 20 had hepatocellular carcinoma, some 15 had melanoma, 9 had renal cell carcinoma and 9 had head and neck cancer. Prior anti-PD-1, anti-PD-L1 or anti-CTLA-4 therapy was permitted, and approximately 40% of dose-escalation patients had received checkpoint inhibitors. The purpose of peripheral TCRbeta sequencing was to test whether ivuxolimab changed TCR sequence diversity and led to clonal T-cell expansion. The paper reports the monotherapy dose-escalation portion (N of about 51 patients) of the phase I ivuxolimab trial. Partial responses occurred in three dose-escalation patients, of whom one had hepatocellular carcinoma and two had cutaneous melanoma. The dose-escalation cohort was about 87% male with a mean age of approximately 60 years, ranging from about 20 to 85. Intravenous ivuxolimab was administered to patients every 2 weeks at six dose levels: 0.01, 0.1, 0.3, 1.5, 3 and 10 mg/kg. Study-wide findings and limitations: In the 0.1-3.0 mg/kg groups, partial responders had among the lowest normalized peripheral clonal expansion, particularly in CD8+ T cells. At doses of 0.1 to 3.0 mg/kg, clonal expansion of both CD4+ and CD8+ blood T cells was observed from baseline to week 6. After ivuxolimab, CD8+ T cells had more expanded clones than CD4+ T cells on average. Which antigens the clonally expanded peripheral T cells were specific for was not determined. Low levels of normalized T-cell clonal expansion were also seen in some patients who did not respond.

The junction carries 6 bases between V and J, which are trimmed by 3 bases and 6 bases respectively. According to the germline V gene, CDR1 reads MNHNS and CDR2 reads SASEGT. Its CDR3 holds 11 amino acids, cysteine through phenylalanine. Just the 33-base CDR3 DNA is kept, in frame starting at base 1. For sequencing of the TCRbeta CDR3 region, genomic DNA was extracted from the sorted cells. TCRbeta CDR3 regions were sequenced using the immunoSEQ Assay. This immuneACCESS table, as held by TCRdb, lists in-frame sequences with V and J called but not all clones. Of the missing ones, under half trace to an unresolved V gene in checked studies; the others have no known cause. The sample table holds approximately 82,000 clones, of which 84% were seen once. Approximately 25% of the sample is taken by the ten largest. The trial excluded patients who had a history of autoimmune disease or who were on systemic immunosuppression. Peripheral blood for TCR sequencing was drawn from every dose cohort at baseline, at cycle 4 day 1 and at cycle 7 day 1. Samples came from an open-label, multicenter, first-in-human phase I dose-escalation trial of ivuxolimab. The trial enrolled adults with locally advanced or metastatic head and neck squamous cell, hepatocellular, melanoma or renal cell carcinoma. Before TCR sequencing, CD4+ and CD8+ T cells were separately sorted from peripheral blood.

The chain is assembled from TRBV6-1 and TRBJ2-7; the D gene cannot be resolved reliably. Specimen: CD4+ or CD8+ T cells sorted from blood, collected in a trial of the OX40 agonist ivuxolimab. The sequence came from an adult with an advanced solid tumor such as melanoma, head and neck, liver or kidney cancer. The bases are TGTGCCAGCAGTGATAATAGCGAGCAGTACTTC. Translation gives CASSDNSEQYF.